This T cell receptor beta chain was observed in a study of blood T cell repertoires in COVID-19 (dated by TCRdb to the early 2020s). Regarding the complete study: Collaborator samples came from the United States, Italy and Spain and covered acute and convalescent phases of COVID-19. The material from the prospective study consisted of cDNA or gDNA derived from T cells, B-cell-depleted T cells, or PBMCs. Subjects who had been exposed to COVID-19, were actively infected with it, or had recovered from it provided the deeply sampled blood TCRbeta repertoires that made up the dataset. The repertoires were released in a freely available public database intended as a resource for research on the immune response to SARS-CoV-2. The samples were drawn from the first 160 participants of the ongoing ImmuneRACE study and from 1,254 subjects provided by 6 global collaborators. A de-identified subject ID, COVID-19 status, age in years and sex were almost always included in the sample metadata. Where available, HLA class I and class II types were obtained from metadata supplied by the sample provider rather than from assay-based typing. The paper as a whole reports these results and caveats: Clinical and demographic metadata were provided uncurated, with the amount varying by source and participant.

Enrolling through a virtual design, the prospective study's participants ranged in age from about 18 to 89 years and lived across approximately 25 United States geographic areas. In the prospective study, participants were assigned to cohorts based on the clinical history participants reported in a screening survey and a study questionnaire. Recovered participants in ImmuneRACE Cohort 3 were defined by two consecutive negative NP/OP PCR tests, clearance by a healthcare professional, or resolution of symptoms. In the prospective study, mobile phlebotomists collected whole blood, serum and a nasopharyngeal or oropharyngeal swab from each participant. Additional blood draws and questionnaires over a roughly two-month period could optionally be provided by prospective study participants. Prospective study blood samples were shipped either frozen or at room temperature before DNA extraction. The CDR3 goes from the cysteine to the phenylalanine over 14 residues. The CDR3 DNA has 42 bases and is translated from base 1. The V end gives up 6 bases and the J end 3 bases, leaving 7 bases in the junction not matched to a gene. The germline V gene yields SGHTA for CDR1 and FQGNSA for CDR2.

To note about this clone: This clone's antigen is unknown. The input lacks base qualities; no much larger clone sits a single base away.

TCRbeta CDR3 regions were amplified from genomic DNA using the immunoSEQ Assay, a bias-controlled multiplex PCR. In the original analysis: The number of nucleated cells in each sample was estimated by amplification of reference gene primers within the assay. To quantify the absolute abundance of each unique TCRbeta CDR3 rearrangement, sequence reads were collapsed and filtered. Productive Simpson clonality was computed per sample as the square root of Simpson's diversity index over productive rearrangements. What TCRdb holds here is the immuneACCESS table cut down to in-frame rearrangements. Part of the clones is not present; checked against another copy, under half of the missing clones reflect an unresolved V gene, and the others are unexplained. That table is the source of V, J and clone size, and D and trimming were worked out from the DNA. The sample data list about 270,000 clones, and around 90% of these were observed just once. In total, the top ten clones hold under 3.5% of the sample.

The sample taken for sequencing was PBMCs or T cells enriched from blood (not recorded which). The TCR sequence derives from a woman between 45 and 60 years old who had recovered from COVID-19. The chain is encoded by TRBV7-2 joined to TRBJ1-2; the junction holds 7 bases that match TRBD1. The base sequence is TGTGCCAGCAGTGCCGGGACAGTCTACTATGGCTACACCTTC. Protein translation: CASSAGTVYYGYTF.